This T cell receptor beta chain appears in the sequencing data of a study of cytomegalovirus exposure and HLA in healthy donors. Study-wide context: A previous analysis identified approximately 120 million unique TCR beta sequences derived from 180 million or so T cells. General study results and limits: A later analysis linked a missense variant in DCLRE1C to the trimming of TCR beta V and J genes. Earlier analysis found most TCR beta V segments productive about 90% or about 30% of the time.

Germline values: CDR1 SGDLS, CDR2 YYNGEE. Trimming stripped 1 base from V and 9 bases from J, with 14 bases between. The length of the CDR3 is 14 residues. 13 Jbeta primers and 60 Vbeta primers were used for the PCR. Clones were sequenced by immunoSEQ multiplex PCR, and TCRdb holds only the in-frame ones, with some missing. The table records just over 95,000 clones, approximately 72% of them present only once. This clone was counted once. Its antigen is still unknown. The TCR comes from a woman aged 35 to 49 in good health and CMV-seropositive. This chain connects TRBV9 to TRBJ2-1; D is ambiguous. Sequencing used PBMCs. CDR3 nucleotides: TGTGCCAGCAGCGTACGGTCGGTAGCTTTTGAGCAGTTCTTC. It encodes CASSVRSVAFEQFF.